This paragraph covers one T cell receptor (beta chain) sequence. The length of the CDR3 is 13 residues. Germline trimming cut 6 bases from V and 7 bases from J; bases unmatched to any gene: 8. This entry comes from a study of blood T cell repertoires in COVID-19. The method was immunoSEQ multiplex PCR; TCRdb's version includes in-frame clones alone and lacks a portion of them. In the table there are under 300,000 clones, around 89% of which are singletons. The source material was peripheral blood. This receptor was taken from a woman in her fifties or sixties with COVID-19, enrolled during active disease. The V and J genes are TRBV12-3 or TRBV12-4 and TRBJ1-1; 7 bases map to TRBD1. CDR3 sequence reads: CASRYLWDSEAFF. For the CDR3, the DNA is TGTGCCAGCAGATATTTGTGGGACAGTGAAGCTTTCTTT.